This T cell receptor beta chain originates from a study of T cells in women clearing cervical HPV infection. Across the whole study: Control women cleared a single incident HPV16 infection within 12 months.

Germline V lookup: CDR1 MGHRA, CDR2 YSYEKL. V shed 2 bases and J 3 bases; nucleotides not matched to a gene: 4. The CDR3 is 16 residues long. Broader study findings: CIN3+ cases had significantly higher TCR richness than controls; evenness did not differ.

The method was immunoSEQ multiplex PCR; TCRdb's version includes in-frame clones alone and lacks a portion of them. Recorded for this sample: more than 30,000 clones. Regarding this clone: The antigen remains unidentified. The CDR3 end falls 3 residues outside the read, so it is completed with the germline J gene.

The sample was blood buffy coat. The chain employs TRBV4-1 and TRBJ1-2; 12 bases match TRBD1. The TCR comes from a woman between 18 and 70 years old with a cervical HPV16 infection that either progressed to CIN3+ or cleared (not recorded which). CDR3 protein: CASSQRDRGPHYGYTF. The CDR3 bases that were read are TGCGCCAGCAGCCAAAGGGACAGGGGGCCCCACTATGGC.